This paragraph reports one TCR beta chain. The antigen remains unidentified. This sample is drawn from a study of OX40 agonist ivuxolimab in advanced cancers. Method: immunoSEQ multiplex PCR; TCRdb's copy keeps in-frame clones and lacks some. The top ten clones hold around 8% of a sample with around 67,000 clones, about four fifths of them seen once. Overall study results and limits: Expanded clones were, on average, more numerous among CD8+ T cells than CD4+. Antigens targeted by the expanded peripheral T cells were not determined.

Patients with a history of autoimmune disease or on systemic immunosuppression were excluded. Germline V gives CDR1 SGHTA, CDR2 FQGNSA. J gave up 5 bases and V 5 bases, and 8 bases lay outside the gene matches. The CDR3 totals 16 residues. The chain is built from TRBV7-2 and TRBJ2-3, with 12 bases matching TRBD2. The source material was CD4+ or CD8+ T cells sorted from blood, sampled in a trial of the OX40 agonist ivuxolimab. The receptor's source is an adult with an advanced solid tumor such as melanoma, head and neck, liver or kidney cancer. The CDR3, as DNA: TGTGCCAGCAGCCCAGGACTAGCGGGGTCGGGAGATACGCAGTATTTT. Its translation is CASSPGLAGSGDTQYF.